Following are 14 T cell receptor beta chains from one sample sequenced in a study of Ad26.COV2.S vaccination and SARS-CoV-2 variants. Sequenced by immunoSEQ multiplex PCR; TCRdb stores in-frame clones only, minus some. The sample records some 640,000 clones, about 89% being singletons. The treatment is: 15 to 20 received Ad26.COV2.S at low or high dose, single or two shots; about 5 received placebo; per-sample allocation not given. Vaccine and placebo recipients were sampled on day 63 after the first injection. The material was peripheral blood, obtained in a trial of Ad26.COV2.S vaccine versus placebo. All receptors come from a person aged 18-60 years who received the Ad26.COV2.S COVID-19 vaccine or a placebo.

This clone was detected a few times. This chain links TRBV6-5 with TRBJ1-5, with TRBD1 as a possible D gene (5 bases). This CDR3 is built from 14 residues. Germline values: CDR1 MNHEY, CDR2 SVGAGI. Trimming left V 7 bases short and J 3 bases short, with 13 bases between. DNA of the CDR3: TGTGCCAGCACCTCGGGACTCCTCAATCAGCCCCAGCATTTT. Amino acid sequence: CASTSGLLNQPQHF.

The sample holds one count of this clone. J is TRBJ2-7 and V is TRBV2; TRBD1 matches at 9 bases. V dropped 6 bases and J dropped 3; count of bases not matched to a gene: 9. CDR3 size: 15 residues. CDR1 is SNHLY and CDR2 is FYNNEI in the germline V gene. The CDR3 bases are TGTGCCAGCAGGGATTGGGACAGGGAGCGCTACGAGCAGTACTTC. As protein: CASRDWDRERYEQYF.

The CDR3 DNA reads TGTGCCAGTAGTGTCGGGACAGGTGGCAATGAGCAGTTCTTC. Its translation is CASSVGTGGNEQFF. The V gene is TRBV19, the J gene TRBJ2-1; TRBD1 agrees at 8 bases. Germline V CDR1 and CDR2: LNHDA, SQIVND (reference sequence). The CDR3 sequence is 14 residues long. V lost 5 bases, J lost 6 bases, and 6 bases stayed unmatched.

This chain links TRBV19 with TRBJ1-1; D call uncertain. CDR3 length equals 14 residues. Germline lookup yields CDR1 LNHDA and CDR2 SQIVND (reference sequence). Trimming cost V 1 base and J 2 bases, with 8 bases left between them. CDR3 residues: CASSIGRTNTEAFF. CDR3 coding DNA: TGTGCCAGTAGTATAGGCAGAACCAACACTGAAGCTTTCTTT.

The chain carries TRBV28 and TRBJ1-2; no definite D call. Trimming pared 6 bases from V and 6 bases from J, leaving 23 bases between. CDR1 MDHEN and CDR2 SYDVKM come from the germline V gene. The CDR3 extends over 16 amino acids. In DNA form, the CDR3 reads TGTGCCAGCAGCCACGGACCGTACAAGCCATCTGATGGCTACACCTTC. Translating gives CASSHGPYKPSDGYTF.

This chain links TRBV7-2 with TRBJ1-2; D is undetermined. V was cut by 2 bases and J by 4 bases, with 11 bases left in between. The CDR3 sequence is 14 residues long. Germline V lookup: CDR1 SGHTA, CDR2 FQGNSA. CDR3 sequence: CASSLLREIYGYTF. The CDR3 nucleotides read TGTGCCAGCAGCTTATTACGAGAGATCTATGGCTACACCTTC.

The chain has TRBV19 and TRBJ2-2, with D perhaps TRBD2 (5 bases). The CDR3 runs to 12 residues. Trimming took off 8 bases at V and 3 bases at J, with 7 bases between the two ends. Germline assignment: CDR1 LNHDA and CDR2 SQIVND (reference sequence). The CDR3 is CASLDYTGELFF. The CDR3 bases are TGTGCCAGTTTGGACTACACCGGGGAGCTGTTTTTT.

This sequence joins TRBV6-6 and TRBJ2-6; TRBD1 is a possible D gene (6 bases). CDR1 MNHNY and CDR2 SVGAGI come from the germline V gene (reference sequence). The CDR3 totals 16 residues. Trimming cost V 0 bases and J 2 bases, with 8 bases left between them. Written as DNA, the CDR3 is TGTGCCAGCAGTTACTCTTCAGGGGCTGGGGCCAACGTCCTGACTTTC. Its protein product is CASSYSSGAGANVLTF.

The chain is built from TRBV3-1 (or the pseudogene TRBV3-2) and TRBJ2-1; possibly TRBD1 for D (5 bases). The CDR3 contains 15 residues. V was shortened by 0 bases and J by 6 bases, with 12 bases between the two germline ends. CDR1 and CDR2 from the germline V gene are LGHDT and YNNKEL (reference sequence). CDR3 DNA: TGTGCCAGCAGCCAAGAATTGGCAGGGCCCAATGAGCAGTTCTTC. Residues: CASSQELAGPNEQFF.

This sequence joins TRBV2 and TRBJ2-7, with a tentative D call TRBD2 (6 bases). Between the trimmed V and J ends, which lost 10 bases and 3 bases, there was a span of 16 bases. The CDR3 runs 13 residues. The germline V gene encodes CDR1 SNHLY and CDR2 FYNNEI. The CDR3 here is CATSGLGVYEQYF. The CDR3 nucleotides are TGTGCCACCTCGGGACTGGGGGTCTACGAGCAGTACTTC. Filled out from reference TRBV2 and TRBJ2-7, the complete variable domain reads EPEVTQTPSHQVTQMGQEVILRCVPISNHLYFYWYRQILGQKVEFLVSFYNNEISEKSEIFDDQFSVERPDGSNFTLKIRSTKLEDSAMYFCATSGLGVYEQYFGPGTRLTVT.

The genes are TRBV11-2 and TRBJ2-1; D could derive from TRBD1 or TRBD2 (5 bases each). Germline-derived CDR1 and CDR2 are SGHAT and FQNNGV. The length of the CDR3 is 13 residues. V shed 5 bases and J shed 8 bases, with 13 bases lying between them. CDR3 DNA: TGTGCCAGCAGCACTAGGGGTGGGGATGAGCAGTTCTTC. It translates to CASSTRGGDEQFF.

The chain has TRBV5-1 and TRBJ2-1; possibly TRBD1 or TRBD2 for D (5 bases each). V was pared by 5 bases and J by 8 bases, with 8 bases between. CDR1 is SGHRS and CDR2 is YFSETQ in the germline V gene. The CDR3 covers 11 residues. Here the CDR3 reads CASRGEYEQFF. The CDR3 nucleotides are TGCGCCAGCAGAGGGGAGTATGAGCAGTTCTTC.

The chain couples TRBV27 to TRBJ2-3, with unresolved D. The germline CDR1 and CDR2 sequences are MNHEY and SMNVEV (reference sequence). The CDR3 spans 13 residues. Trimming took 6 bases from V and 0 from J, leaving 7 bases between them. CDR3 in DNA: TGTGCCAGCAGGTTAGCTAGCACAGATACGCAGTATTTT. Residues: CASRLASTDTQYF.

The chain has TRBV24-1 and TRBJ2-1; D not certain. CDR3 length equals 11 residues. Between the trimmed V and J ends, which lost 4 bases and 10 bases, there was a span of 7 bases. The germline V gene encodes CDR1 KGHDR and CDR2 SFDVKD. CDR3 protein: CATSDRTEQFF. The CDR3, as DNA: TGTGCCACCAGTGACCGGACCGAGCAGTTCTTC.